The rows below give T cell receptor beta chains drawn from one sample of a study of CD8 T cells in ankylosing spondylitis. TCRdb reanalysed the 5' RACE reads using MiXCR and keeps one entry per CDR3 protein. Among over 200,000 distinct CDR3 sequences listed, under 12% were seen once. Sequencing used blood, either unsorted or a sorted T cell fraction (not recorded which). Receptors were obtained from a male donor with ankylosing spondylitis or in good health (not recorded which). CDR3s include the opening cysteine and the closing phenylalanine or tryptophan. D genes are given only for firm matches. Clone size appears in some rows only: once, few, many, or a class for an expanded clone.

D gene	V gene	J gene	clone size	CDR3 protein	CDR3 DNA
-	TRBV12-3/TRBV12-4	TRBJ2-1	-	CASSYANRTPPEQFF	TGTGCCAGCAGTTACGCCAATCGGACTCCACCTGAGCAGTTCTTC
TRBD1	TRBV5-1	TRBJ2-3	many	CASSLGTGDAGRTDTQYF	TGCGCCAGCAGCTTGGGGACAGGAGATGCGGGTCGCACAGATACGCAGTATTTT
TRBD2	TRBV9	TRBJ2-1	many	CASSVGTSVNEQFF	TGTGCCAGCAGCGTCGGGACTAGCGTCAATGAGCAGTTCTTC
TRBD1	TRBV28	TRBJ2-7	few	CASSVLQTGAQSYEQYF	TGTGCCAGCAGTGTCCTCCAAACAGGGGCGCAAAGCTACGAGCAGTACTTC
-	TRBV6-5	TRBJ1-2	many	CASSYRRPGANYGYTF	TGTGCCAGCAGTTATCGTCGTCCGGGAGCTAACTATGGCTACACCTTC
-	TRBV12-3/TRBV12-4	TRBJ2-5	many	CASSFTGKEETQYF	TGTGCCAGCAGTTTCACGGGGAAGGAAGAGACCCAGTACTTC
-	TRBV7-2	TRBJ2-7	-	CASSLVGPMSPYEQYF	TGTGCCAGCAGCTTAGTTGGACCCATGTCCCCCTACGAGCAGTACTTC
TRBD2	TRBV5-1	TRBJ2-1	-	CASSLPLAGGNNEQSF	TGCGCCAGCAGCTTACCACTAGCGGGGGGGAACAATGAGCAGTCCTTC
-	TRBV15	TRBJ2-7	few	CATSRVDRDLYEQYF	TGTGCCACCAGCAGAGTGGACAGAGACCTCTACGAGCAGTACTTC
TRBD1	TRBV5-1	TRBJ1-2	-	CASSQQGANYGYTF	TGCGCCAGCAGCCAACAGGGGGCCAACTATGGCTACACCTTC
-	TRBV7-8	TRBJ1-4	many	CASSLAQQPANEKLFF	TGTGCCAGCAGCTTAGCGCAACAGCCCGCAAATGAAAAACTGTTTTTT
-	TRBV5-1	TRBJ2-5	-	CASSRALKETQYF	TGCGCCAGCAGCCGGGCCTTAAAAGAGACCCAGTACTTC
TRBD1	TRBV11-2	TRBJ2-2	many	CASSQLLAGGPGELFF	TGTGCCAGCAGCCAACTCCTGGCAGGGGGCCCCGGGGAGCTGTTTTTT
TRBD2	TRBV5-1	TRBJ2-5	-	CASSFTPGLAGKPPETQYF	TGCGCCAGCAGCTTTACTCCGGGACTAGCGGGGAAGCCCCCAGAGACCCAGTACTTC
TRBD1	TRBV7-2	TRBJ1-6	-	CASSLSRDRTSPLHF	TGTGCCAGCAGCTTATCCCGGGACAGGACATCACCCCTCCACTTT
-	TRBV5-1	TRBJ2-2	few	CASSLYRAANTGELFF	TGCGCCAGCAGCTTGTATAGGGCCGCGAACACCGGGGAGCTGTTTTTT
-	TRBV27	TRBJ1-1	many	CASSFEAAGYTEAFF	TGTGCCAGCAGTTTTGAGGCGGCTGGCTACACTGAAGCTTTCTTT
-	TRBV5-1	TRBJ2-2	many	CASSLAGGPGELFF	TGCGCCAGCAGCTTGGCTGGGGGACCCGGGGAGCTGTTTTTT
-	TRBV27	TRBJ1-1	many	CASSAFPGDTEAFF	TGTGCCAGCAGTGCCTTCCCAGGGGACACTGAAGCTTTCTTT
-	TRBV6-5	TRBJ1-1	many	CASSYIPNSFMDTEAFF	TGTGCCAGCAGTTACATCCCGAACTCGTTCATGGACACTGAAGCTTTCTTT
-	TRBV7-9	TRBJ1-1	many	CASSPDTLAEAFF	TGTGCCAGCAGCCCCGACACGTTGGCTGAAGCTTTCTTT
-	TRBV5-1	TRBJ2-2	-	CASSLGQPGTGELFF	TGCGCCAGCAGCTTGGGACAGCCCGGGACCGGGGAGCTGTTTTTT
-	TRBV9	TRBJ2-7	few	CASSPPPPVGTYEQYF	TGTGCCAGCAGCCCGCCCCCGCCGGTTGGGACCTACGAGCAGTACTTC
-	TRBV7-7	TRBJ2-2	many	CASSLVPGNTGELFF	TGTGCTAGCAGCTTAGTTCCGGGAAACACCGGGGAGCTGTTTTTT
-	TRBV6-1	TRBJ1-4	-	CASSESGQNNEKLFF	TGTGCCAGCAGTGAATCCGGACAGAATAATGAAAAACTGTTTTTT
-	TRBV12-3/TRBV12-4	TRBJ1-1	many	CASSFQQGNTEAFF	TGTGCCAGCAGTTTCCAACAGGGAAACACTGAAGCTTTCTTT
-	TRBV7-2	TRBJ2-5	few	CASSLGGRAQETQYF	TGTGCCAGCAGCTTAGGTGGCAGGGCCCAAGAGACCCAGTACTTC
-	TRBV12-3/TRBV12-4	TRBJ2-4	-	CAIPRSPRRGLAKNIQYF	TGTGCCATCCCAAGGTCCCCCCGGCGGGGTCTAGCCAAAAACATTCAGTACTTC
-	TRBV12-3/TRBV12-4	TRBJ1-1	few	CASSLMDRSTEAFF	TGTGCCAGCAGTTTAATGGACAGAAGCACTGAAGCTTTCTTT
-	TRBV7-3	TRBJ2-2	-	CASSPVATGELFF	TGTGCCAGCAGCCCAGTCGCTACCGGGGAGCTGTTTTTT
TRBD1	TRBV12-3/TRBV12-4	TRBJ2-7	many	CASSPGQGAVYEQYF	TGTGCCAGCAGTCCCGGACAGGGGGCAGTTTACGAGCAGTACTTC
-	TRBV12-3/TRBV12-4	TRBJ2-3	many	CASSLRRALTDTQYF	TGTGCCAGCAGTTTAAGGCGGGCCCTCACAGATACGCAGTATTTT
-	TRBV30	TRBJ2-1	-	CAWSGSNEALYNEQFF	TGTGCCTGGAGTGGATCGAACGAGGCACTATACAATGAGCAGTTCTTC
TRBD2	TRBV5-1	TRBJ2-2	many	CASSQLAGRNTGELFF	TGCGCCAGCAGCCAACTAGCGGGGAGGAACACCGGGGAGCTGTTTTTT
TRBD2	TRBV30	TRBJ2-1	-	CAWRTGLGSYNEQFF	TGTGCCTGGAGGACCGGACTAGGATCCTACAATGAGCAGTTCTTC
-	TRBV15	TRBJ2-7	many	CATSREISYEQYF	TGTGCCACCAGCAGAGAGATTTCTTACGAGCAGTACTTC
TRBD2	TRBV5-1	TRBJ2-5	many	CASSSSFQAGGPRQETQYF	TGCGCCAGCAGTTCATCCTTTCAAGCGGGGGGACCTCGCCAAGAGACCCAGTACTTC
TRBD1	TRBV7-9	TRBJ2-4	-	CASSIEGWQGDIQYF	TGTGCCAGCAGCATAGAGGGGTGGCAGGGGGACATTCAGTACTTC
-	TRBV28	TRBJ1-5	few	CASSLAGPFQPQHF	TGTGCCAGCAGTTTGGCAGGGCCGTTCCAGCCCCAGCATTTT
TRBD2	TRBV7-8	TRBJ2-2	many	CASSFLADPRTGELFF	TGTGCCAGCAGCTTCCTAGCGGACCCGCGCACCGGGGAGCTGTTTTTT
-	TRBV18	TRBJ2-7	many	CASSPGGGEQYF	TGTGCCAGCTCACCCGGGGGCGGGGAGCAGTACTTC